The clone carrying this TCR beta chain was seen at least ten times. Trimming cost V 5 bases and J 0 bases, with 12 bases left between them. Germline V CDR1 and CDR2: SNHLY, FYNNEI. The length of the CDR3 is 15 residues. The data derive from a study of regulatory T cells in long-lasting Graves disease. Arm-PCR of CDR3 regions with iRepertoire HTBI primers generated TCR beta libraries. TCRdb ran MiXCR on the multiplex PCR reads and lists one entry per CDR3 protein. Of about 220,000 distinct CDR3 sequences listed, roughly 19% are singletons. Time point given: newly diagnosed GD, antithyroid drugs for less than 3 months. The TCR library was prepared using RNA isolated from PBMCs. A further study also used this sample, focusing on T cells in Graves' hyperthyroidism and ophthalmopathy. That paper adds: The HTBI set primed first-round TCR CDR3 RT-PCR.

The genes are TRBV2 and TRBJ2-3, with a weak D call TRBD2 (6 bases). This TCR came from a woman aged 30 to 39 with Graves disease. Sequences were derived from peripheral blood mononuclear cells (PBMCs), sampled at new diagnosis, from a patient treated with antithyroid drugs. The CDR3 sequence is CASSKDYPSTDTQYF. In DNA, the CDR3 is TGTGCCAGCAGTAAGGACTACCCAAGCACAGATACGCAGTATTTT.